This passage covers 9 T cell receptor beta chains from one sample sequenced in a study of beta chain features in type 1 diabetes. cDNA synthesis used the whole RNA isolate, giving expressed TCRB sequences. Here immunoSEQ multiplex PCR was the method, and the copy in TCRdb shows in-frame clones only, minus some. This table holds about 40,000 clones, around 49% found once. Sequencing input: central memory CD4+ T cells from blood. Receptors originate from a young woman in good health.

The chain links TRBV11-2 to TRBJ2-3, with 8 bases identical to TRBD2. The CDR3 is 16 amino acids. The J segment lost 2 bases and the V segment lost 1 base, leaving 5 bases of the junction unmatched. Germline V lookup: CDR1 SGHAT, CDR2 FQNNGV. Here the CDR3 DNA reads TGTGCCAGCAGCTTAGTTGGGACTAGAAACACAGATACGCAGTATTTT. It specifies CASSLVGTRNTDTQYF.

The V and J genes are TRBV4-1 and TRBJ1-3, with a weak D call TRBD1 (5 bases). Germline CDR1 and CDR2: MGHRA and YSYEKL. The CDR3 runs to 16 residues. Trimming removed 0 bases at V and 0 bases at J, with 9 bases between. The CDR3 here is CASSQDRGYSGNTIYF. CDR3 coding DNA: TGCGCCAGCAGCCAAGATCGGGGGTACTCTGGAAACACCATATATTTT.

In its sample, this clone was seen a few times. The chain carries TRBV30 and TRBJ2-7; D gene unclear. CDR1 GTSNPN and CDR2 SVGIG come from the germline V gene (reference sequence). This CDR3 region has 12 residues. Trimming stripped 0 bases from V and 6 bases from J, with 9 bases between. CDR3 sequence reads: CAWSVKLAEQYF. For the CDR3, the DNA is TGTGCCTGGAGTGTAAAGTTGGCCGAGCAGTACTTC.

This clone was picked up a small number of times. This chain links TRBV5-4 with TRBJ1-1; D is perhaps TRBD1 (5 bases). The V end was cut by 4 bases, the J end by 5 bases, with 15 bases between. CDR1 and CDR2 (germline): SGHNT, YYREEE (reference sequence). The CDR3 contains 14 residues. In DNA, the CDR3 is TGTGCCAGCAGCGGGGGGGGGAGAGGAACTGAAGCTTTCTTT. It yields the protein CASSGGGRGTEAFF.

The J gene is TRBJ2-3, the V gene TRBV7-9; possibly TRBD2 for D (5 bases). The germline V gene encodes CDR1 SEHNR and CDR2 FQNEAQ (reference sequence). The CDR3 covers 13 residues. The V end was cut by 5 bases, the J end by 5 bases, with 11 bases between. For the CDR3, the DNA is TGTGCCAGCAGCCCCCTCGGAGGAGATACGCAGTATTTT. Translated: CASSPLGGDTQYF.

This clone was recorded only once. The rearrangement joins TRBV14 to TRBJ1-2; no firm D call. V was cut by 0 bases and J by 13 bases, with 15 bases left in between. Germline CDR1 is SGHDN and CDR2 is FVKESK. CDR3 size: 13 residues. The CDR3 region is CASSQDSRVRLTF. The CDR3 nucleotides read TGTGCCAGCAGCCAAGATAGCCGGGTTAGACTCACCTTC.

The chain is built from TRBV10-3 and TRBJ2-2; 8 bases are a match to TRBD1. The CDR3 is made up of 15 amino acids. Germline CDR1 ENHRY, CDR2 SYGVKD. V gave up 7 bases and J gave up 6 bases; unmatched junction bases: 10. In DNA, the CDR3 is TGTGCCATCAATTCCGGACAGGGCTTCGCCGGGGAGCTGTTTTTT. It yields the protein CAINSGQGFAGELFF.

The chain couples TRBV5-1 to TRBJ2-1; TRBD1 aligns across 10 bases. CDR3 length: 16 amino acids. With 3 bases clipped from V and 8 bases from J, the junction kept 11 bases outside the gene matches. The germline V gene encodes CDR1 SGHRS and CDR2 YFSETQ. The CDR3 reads CASSSLLGQGRDEQFF. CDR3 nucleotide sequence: TGCGCCAGCAGCTCCCTCCTGGGACAGGGGCGGGATGAGCAGTTCTTC.

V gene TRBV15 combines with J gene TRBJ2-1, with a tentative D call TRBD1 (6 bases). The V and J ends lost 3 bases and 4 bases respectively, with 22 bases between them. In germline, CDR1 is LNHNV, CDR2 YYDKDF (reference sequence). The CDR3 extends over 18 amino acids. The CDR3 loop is CATSRSALTGTTYNEQFF. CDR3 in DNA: TGTGCCACCAGCAGGTCTGCTCTTACAGGGACCACATACAATGAGCAGTTCTTC. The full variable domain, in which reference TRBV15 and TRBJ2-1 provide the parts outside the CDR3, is DAMVIQNPRYQVTQFGKPVTLSCSQTLNHNVMYWYQQKSSQAPKLLFHYYDKDFNNEADTPDNFQSRRPNTSFCFLDIRSPGLGDTAMYLCATSRSALTGTTYNEQFFGPGTRLTVL.